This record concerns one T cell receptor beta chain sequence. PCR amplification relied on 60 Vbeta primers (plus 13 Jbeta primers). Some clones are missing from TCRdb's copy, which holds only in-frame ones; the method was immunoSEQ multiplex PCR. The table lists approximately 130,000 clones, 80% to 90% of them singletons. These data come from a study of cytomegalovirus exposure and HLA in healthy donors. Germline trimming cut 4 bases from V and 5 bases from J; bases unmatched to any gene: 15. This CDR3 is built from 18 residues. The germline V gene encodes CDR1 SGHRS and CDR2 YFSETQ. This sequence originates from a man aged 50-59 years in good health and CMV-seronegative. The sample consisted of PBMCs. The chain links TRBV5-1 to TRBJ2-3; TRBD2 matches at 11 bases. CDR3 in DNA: TGCGCCAGCAGCGGCCTCGGGACTAGCGGCCTTATCGGAGATACGCAGTATTTT. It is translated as CASSGLGTSGLIGDTQYF.